This TCR beta chain was sequenced in a study of control samples from healthy donors and cancer patients. Only in-frame clones appear in the TCRdb table, and some are missing; sequencing was by immunoSEQ multiplex PCR. This table holds tens of thousands of clones, roughly 82% found once. Germline V gene data show CDR1 as LNHNV and CDR2 as YYDKDF (reference sequence). This CDR3 is built from 17 residues. V trimming: 0 bases; J trimming: 4 bases; junction bases outside the gene matches: 8. The receptor was derived from a man in his forties or fifties in good health. Specimen: blood. The gene calls are TRBV15 and TRBJ1-1, with 10 bases matching TRBD1. In DNA form, the CDR3 reads TGTGCCACCAGCAGAGATCATCTGGGACAGGGGACCACTGAAGCTTTCTTT. Amino acids: CATSRDHLGQGTTEAFF.